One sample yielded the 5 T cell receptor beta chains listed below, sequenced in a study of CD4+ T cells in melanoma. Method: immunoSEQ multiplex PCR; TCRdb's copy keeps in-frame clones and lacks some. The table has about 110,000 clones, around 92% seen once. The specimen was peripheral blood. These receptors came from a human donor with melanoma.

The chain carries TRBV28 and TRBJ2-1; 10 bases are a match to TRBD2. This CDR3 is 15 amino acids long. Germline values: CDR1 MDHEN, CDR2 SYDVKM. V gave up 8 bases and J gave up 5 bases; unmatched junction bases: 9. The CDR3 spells CASRAEGLANNEQFF. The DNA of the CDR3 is TGTGCCAGCCGCGCCGAGGGACTAGCGAACAATGAGCAGTTCTTC.

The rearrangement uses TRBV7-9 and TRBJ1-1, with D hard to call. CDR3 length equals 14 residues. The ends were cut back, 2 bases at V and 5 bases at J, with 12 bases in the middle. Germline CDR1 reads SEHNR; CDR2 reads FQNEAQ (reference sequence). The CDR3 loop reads CASSLIAQGTEAFF. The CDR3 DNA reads TGTGCCAGCAGCTTAATTGCGCAAGGAACTGAAGCTTTCTTT.

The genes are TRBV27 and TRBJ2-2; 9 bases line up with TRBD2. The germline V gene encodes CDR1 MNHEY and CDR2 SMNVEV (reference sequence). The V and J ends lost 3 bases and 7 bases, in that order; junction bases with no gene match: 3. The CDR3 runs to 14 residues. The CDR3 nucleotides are TGTGCCAGCAGTTTTTTAGCGGGAGACGGGGAGCTGTTTTTT. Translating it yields CASSFLAGDGELFF.

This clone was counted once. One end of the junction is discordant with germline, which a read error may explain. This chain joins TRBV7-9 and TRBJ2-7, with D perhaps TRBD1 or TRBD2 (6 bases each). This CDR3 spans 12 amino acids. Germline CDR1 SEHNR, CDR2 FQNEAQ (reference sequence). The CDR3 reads CASSQGSGEQNF. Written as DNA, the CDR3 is TGTGCCAGCAGCCAGGGGTCGGGGGAGCAGAACTTC.

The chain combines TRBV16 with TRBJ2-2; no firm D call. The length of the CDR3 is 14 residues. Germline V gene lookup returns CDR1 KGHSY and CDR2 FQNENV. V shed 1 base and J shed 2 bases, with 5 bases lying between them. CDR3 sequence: CASSQFTNTGELFF. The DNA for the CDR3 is TGTGCCAGCAGCCAATTCACTAACACCGGGGAGCTGTTTTTT.